This T cell receptor (beta chain) is from a study of human thymus T cells. Trimming took 1 base from V and 4 from J; bases not matched to a gene: 3. CDR1 and CDR2 (germline): LGHNA, YNFKEQ. The CDR3 is 16 residues long. Clones were read by immunoSEQ multiplex PCR, and TCRdb kept only the in-frame ones, dropping some. The sample shows 46,000 or so clones, 95% of them seen only once. The receptor comes from a girl less than two years old with a congenital heart defect but otherwise immunologically healthy. The chain links TRBV4-2 to TRBJ2-2; 10 nucleotides align to TRBD2. Sequenced material: blood. The CDR3 region has the DNA TGTGCCAGCAGCCAAGCCGGGACTAGCGTCACCGGGGAGCTGTTTTTT. Protein product: CASSQAGTSVTGELFF.